This T cell receptor beta chain was identified in a study of cytomegalovirus exposure and HLA in healthy donors. V lost 0 bases, J lost 5 bases, and 18 bases lay in between. CDR1 is SGHNT, CDR2 YYREEE, per germline (reference sequence). The length of the CDR3 is 17 residues. In the PCR, 60 Vbeta and 13 Jbeta primers were used. Data came from immunoSEQ multiplex PCR; TCRdb stores just in-frame clones and leaves some out. Of just over 200,000 clones in the sample, under 85% were seen once. The TCR originated in a man aged 50 to 59 in good health and CMV-seronegative. V usage is TRBV5-4 and J usage is TRBJ2-4; a possible D gene is TRBD1 (6 bases). Sample: PBMCs. The CDR3 sequence is CASSLGKPGTTQNIQYF. In DNA form, the CDR3 reads TGTGCCAGCAGCTTGGGCAAGCCCGGGACAACCCAAAACATTCAGTACTTC.